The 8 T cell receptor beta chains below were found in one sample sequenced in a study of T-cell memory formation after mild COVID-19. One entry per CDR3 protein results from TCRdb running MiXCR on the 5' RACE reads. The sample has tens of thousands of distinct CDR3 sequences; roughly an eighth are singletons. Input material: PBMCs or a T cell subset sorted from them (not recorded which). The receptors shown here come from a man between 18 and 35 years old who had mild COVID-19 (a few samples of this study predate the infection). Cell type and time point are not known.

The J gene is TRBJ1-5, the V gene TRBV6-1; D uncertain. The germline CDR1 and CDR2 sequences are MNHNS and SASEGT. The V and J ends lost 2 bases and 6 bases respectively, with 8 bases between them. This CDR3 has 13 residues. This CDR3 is CASSEILSQPQHF. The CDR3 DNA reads TGTGCCAGCAGTGAAATATTAAGTCAGCCCCAGCATTTT.

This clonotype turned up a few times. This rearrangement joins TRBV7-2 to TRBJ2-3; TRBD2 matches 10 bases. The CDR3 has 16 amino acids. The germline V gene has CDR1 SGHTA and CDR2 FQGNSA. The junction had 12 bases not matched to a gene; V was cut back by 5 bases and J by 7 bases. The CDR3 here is CASSLSGGPDGNTQYF. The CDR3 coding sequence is TGTGCCAGCAGCCTTAGCGGGGGGCCAGACGGAAATACGCAGTATTTT. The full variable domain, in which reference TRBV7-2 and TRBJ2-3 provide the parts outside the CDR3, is GAGVSQSPSNKVTEKGKDVELRCDPISGHTALYWYRQSLGQGLEFLIYFQGNSAPDKSGLPSDRFSAERTGGSVSTLTIQRTQQEDSAVYLCASSLSGGPDGNTQYFGPGTRLTVL.

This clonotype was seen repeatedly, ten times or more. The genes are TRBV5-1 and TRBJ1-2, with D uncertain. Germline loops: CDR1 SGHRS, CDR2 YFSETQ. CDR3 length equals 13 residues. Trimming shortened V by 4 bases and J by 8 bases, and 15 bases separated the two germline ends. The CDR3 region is CASSPGPGPGYTF. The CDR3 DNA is TGCGCCAGCAGCCCTGGTCCGGGTCCGGGCTACACCTTC. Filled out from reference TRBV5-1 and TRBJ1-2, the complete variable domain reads KAGVTQTPRYLIKTRGQQVTLSCSPISGHRSVSWYQQTPGQGLQFLFEYFSETQRNKGNFPGRFSGRQFSNSRSEMNVSTLELGDSALYLCASSPGPGPGYTFGSGTRLTVV.

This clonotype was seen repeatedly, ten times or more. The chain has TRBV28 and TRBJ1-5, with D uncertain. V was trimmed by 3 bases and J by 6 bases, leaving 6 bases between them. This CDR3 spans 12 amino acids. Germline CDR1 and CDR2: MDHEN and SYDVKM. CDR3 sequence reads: CASSFAGQPQHF. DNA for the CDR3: TGTGCCAGCAGTTTCGCAGGTCAGCCCCAGCATTTT.

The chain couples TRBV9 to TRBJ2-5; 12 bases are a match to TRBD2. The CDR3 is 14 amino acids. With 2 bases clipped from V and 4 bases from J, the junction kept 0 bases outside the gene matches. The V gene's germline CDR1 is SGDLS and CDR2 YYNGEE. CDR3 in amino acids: CASSVTSGGETQYF. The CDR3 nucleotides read TGTGCCAGCAGCGTGACTAGCGGGGGAGAGACCCAGTACTTC. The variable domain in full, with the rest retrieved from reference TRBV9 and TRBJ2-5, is DSGVTQTPKHLITATGQRVTLRCSPRSGDLSVYWYQQSLDQGLQFLIQYYNGEERAKGNILERFSAQQFPDLHSELNLSSLELGDSALYFCASSVTSGGETQYFGPGTRLLVL.

CDR3 DNA: TGTGCCAGCAGCTTAGTCGGGACAGGGGGAAACACCATATATTTT. This sequence encodes CASSLVGTGGNTIYF. The chain recombines TRBV7-2 with TRBJ1-3; 9 nucleotides line up with TRBD1. Germline V gives CDR1 SGHTA, CDR2 FQGNSA. V shed 1 base, J shed 4 bases, and the junction held 2 bases outside the gene matches. This CDR3 spans 15 amino acids.

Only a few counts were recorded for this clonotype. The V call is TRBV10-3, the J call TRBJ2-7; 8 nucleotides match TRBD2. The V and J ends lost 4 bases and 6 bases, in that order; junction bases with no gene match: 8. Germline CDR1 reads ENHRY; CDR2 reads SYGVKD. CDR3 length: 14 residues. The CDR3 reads CAISVGGGSAEQYF. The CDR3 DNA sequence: TGTGCCATCAGTGTGGGCGGGGGGTCCGCCGAGCAGTACTTC.

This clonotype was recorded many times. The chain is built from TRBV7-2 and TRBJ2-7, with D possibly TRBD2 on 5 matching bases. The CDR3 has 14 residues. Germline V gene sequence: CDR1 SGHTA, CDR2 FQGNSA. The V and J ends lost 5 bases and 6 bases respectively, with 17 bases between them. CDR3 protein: CASSREGRQGEQYF. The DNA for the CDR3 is TGTGCCAGCAGCCGGGAAGGGCGTCAAGGCGAGCAGTACTTC.